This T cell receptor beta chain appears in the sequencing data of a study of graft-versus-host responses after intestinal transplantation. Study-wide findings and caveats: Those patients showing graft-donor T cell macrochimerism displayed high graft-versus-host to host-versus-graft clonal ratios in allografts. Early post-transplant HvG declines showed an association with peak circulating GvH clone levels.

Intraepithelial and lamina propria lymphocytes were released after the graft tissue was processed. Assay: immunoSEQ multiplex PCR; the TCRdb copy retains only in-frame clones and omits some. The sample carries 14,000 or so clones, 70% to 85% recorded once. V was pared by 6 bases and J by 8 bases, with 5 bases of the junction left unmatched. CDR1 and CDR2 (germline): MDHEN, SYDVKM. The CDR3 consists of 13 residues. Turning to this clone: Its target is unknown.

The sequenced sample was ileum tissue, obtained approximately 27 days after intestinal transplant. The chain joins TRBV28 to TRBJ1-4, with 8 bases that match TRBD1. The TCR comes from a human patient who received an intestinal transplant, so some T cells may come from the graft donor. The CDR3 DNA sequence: TGTGCCAGCAGCGCCGACAGGGGCGAAAAACTGTTTTTT. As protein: CASSADRGEKLFF.